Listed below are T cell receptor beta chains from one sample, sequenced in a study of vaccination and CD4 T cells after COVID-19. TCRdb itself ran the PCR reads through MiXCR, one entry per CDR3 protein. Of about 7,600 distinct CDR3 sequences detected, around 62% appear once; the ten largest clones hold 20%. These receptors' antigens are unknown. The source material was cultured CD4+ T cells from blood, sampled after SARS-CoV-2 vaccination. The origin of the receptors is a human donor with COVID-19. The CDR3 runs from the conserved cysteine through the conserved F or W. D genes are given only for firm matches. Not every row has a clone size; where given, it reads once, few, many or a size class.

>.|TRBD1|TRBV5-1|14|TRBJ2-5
TGCGCCAGCAGCTTGCACAGACAGGGAGAGACCCAGTACTTC
CASSLHRQGETQYF
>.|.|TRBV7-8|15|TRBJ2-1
TGTGCCAGCAGACTTACAGGGTTGGTTGGCAATGAGCAGTTCTTC
CASRLTGLVGNEQFF
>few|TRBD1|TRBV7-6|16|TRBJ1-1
TGTGCCAGCAGCCCCCCGCGGGGACAGATGAACACTGAAGCTTTCTTT
CASSPPRGQMNTEAFF
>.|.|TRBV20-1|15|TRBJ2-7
TGCAGTGCTAGAGATCCGGGGAAAGGGGACTACGAGCAGTACTTC
CSARDPGKGDYEQYF
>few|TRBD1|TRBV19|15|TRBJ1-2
TGTGCCAGTACTCTCAACAGGGGGCGCAACTATGGCTACACCTTC
CASTLNRGRNYGYTF
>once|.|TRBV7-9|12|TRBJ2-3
TGTGCCAGCAGCTCTAGCACAGATACGCAGTATTTT
CASSSSTDTQYF
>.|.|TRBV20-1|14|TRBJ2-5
TGCAGTGCTAGAGGCCCAGACAGCAGGGAGACCCAGTACTTC
CSARGPDSRETQYF
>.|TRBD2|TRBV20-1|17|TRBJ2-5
TGCAGTGCTAGTGGACTAGATATTACCCAGTACCAAGAGACCCAGTACTTC
CSASGLDITQYQETQYF
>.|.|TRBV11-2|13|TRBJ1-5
TGTGCCAGCAGCTTAACGGACGGACAGCCCCAGCATTTT
CASSLTDGQPQHF
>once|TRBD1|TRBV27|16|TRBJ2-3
TGTGCCAGCAGTTTAGAGACCGGGACAGGGGGACATACGCAGTATTTT
CASSLETGTGGHTQYF
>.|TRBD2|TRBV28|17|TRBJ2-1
TGTGCCAGCAGTAGCGTCTGGCGGGGGAGCTCCTACAATGAGCAGTTCTTC
CASSSVWRGSSYNEQFF
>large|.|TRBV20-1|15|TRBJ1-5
TGCAGTGCTCTTAGGGCATGGGACACAAATCAGCCCCAGCATTTT
CSALRAWDTNQPQHF
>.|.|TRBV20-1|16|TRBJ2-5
TGCAGTGCCTCACCCCTGCAGGTCGGTCGACAAGAGACCCAGTACTTC
CSASPLQVGRQETQYF
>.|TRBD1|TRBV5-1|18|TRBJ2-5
TGCGCCAGCAGCTTGGACCCGGACGCGGGACAGGGTAGAGAGACCCAGTACTTC
CASSLDPDAGQGRETQYF
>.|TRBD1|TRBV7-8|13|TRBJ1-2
TGTGCCAGCAGCCTGGGACAGAGCTATGGCTACACCTTC
CASSLGQSYGYTF
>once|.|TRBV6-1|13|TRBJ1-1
TGTGCCAGCAGCCTTCTCGTGAACACTGAAGCTTTCTTT
CASSLLVNTEAFF
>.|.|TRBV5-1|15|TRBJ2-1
TGCGCCAGCAGCTTGGAAGGAGGATCCTACAATGAGCAGTTCTTC
CASSLEGGSYNEQFF
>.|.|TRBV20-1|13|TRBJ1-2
TGCAGTGCTAAGACAGACCGGACTATGGGCTACACCTTC
CSAKTDRTMGYTF
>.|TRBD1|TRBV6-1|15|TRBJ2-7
TGTGCCAGCAGCCCCGGACAGGCCGGATATTACGAGCAGTACTTC
CASSPGQAGYYEQYF